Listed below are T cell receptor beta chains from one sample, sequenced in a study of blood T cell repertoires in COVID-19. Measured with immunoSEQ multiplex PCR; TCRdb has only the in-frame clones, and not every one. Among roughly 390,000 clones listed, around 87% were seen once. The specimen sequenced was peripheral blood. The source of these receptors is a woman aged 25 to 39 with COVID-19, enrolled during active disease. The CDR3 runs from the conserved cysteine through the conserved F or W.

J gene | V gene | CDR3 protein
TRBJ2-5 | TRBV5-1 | CASSLDLRAGVSETQYF
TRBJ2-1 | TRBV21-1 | CASSKARTSGRRHEQFF
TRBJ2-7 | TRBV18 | CASHGQDRYEQYF
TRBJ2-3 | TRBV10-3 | CAISEWGLADPGGTDTQYF
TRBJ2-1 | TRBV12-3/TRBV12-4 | CASSDYNYNEQFF
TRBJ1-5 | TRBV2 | CASRDGRDRRNQPQHF
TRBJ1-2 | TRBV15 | CATSRGQDYGYTF
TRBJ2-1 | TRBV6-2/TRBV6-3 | CASSYRGGSILTYNEQFF
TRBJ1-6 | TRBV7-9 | CASSFQGSNSPLHF
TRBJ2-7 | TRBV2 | CASSKGGQGSYEQYF
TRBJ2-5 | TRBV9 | CASSPMTSGVHQETQYF
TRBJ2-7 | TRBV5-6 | CASSRMRAGEQYF
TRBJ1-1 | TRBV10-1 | CASSEQGADTEAFF
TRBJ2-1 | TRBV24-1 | CATSDAWARYNEQFF
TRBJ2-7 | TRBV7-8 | CASSLGRASLGEQYF
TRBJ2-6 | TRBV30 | CAWSLLWGPLSGANVLTF
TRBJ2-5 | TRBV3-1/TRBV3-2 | CASSQGTSGRRGETQYF
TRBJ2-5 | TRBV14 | CASSRAGVTQYF
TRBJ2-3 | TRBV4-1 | CASSHLEEWTGGTDTQYF
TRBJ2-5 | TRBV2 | CASTTLLGQETQYF
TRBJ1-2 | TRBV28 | CASSLNSNYGYTF
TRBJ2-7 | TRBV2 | CASTLTGGARYEQYF
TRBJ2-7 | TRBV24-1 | CATSDSAGGLSYEQYF
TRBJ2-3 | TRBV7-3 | CASSLGTSGRTDTQYF
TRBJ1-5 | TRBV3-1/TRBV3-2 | CASSQSGSNQPQHF
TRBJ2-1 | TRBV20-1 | CSASDTGTSGHNEQFF